The rows below give T cell receptor beta chains drawn from one sample of a study of CD8 T cells in ankylosing spondylitis. TCRdb re-called the 5' RACE reads with MiXCR, one entry per CDR3 protein. The sample lists a few hundred thousand distinct CDR3 sequences; about 22% were seen once. Sequences were obtained from blood, either unsorted or a sorted T cell fraction (not recorded which). The source is a male donor with ankylosing spondylitis. Both conserved end residues are part of each CDR3. A D gene is named only where the DNA matches it firmly. Clone size is shown for a subset of rows, as once, few, many or a class of expanded clone.

J: TRBJ2-3; D: TRBD2; size: -; V: TRBV3-1; CDR3: CASSHTRDYNTQYF; DNA: TGTGCCAGCAGCCATACCCGGGACTACAATACGCAGTATTTT
J: TRBJ1-1; D: TRBD1; size: -; V: TRBV5-1; CDR3: CASSSGPQGAGTEAFF; DNA: TGCGCCAGCAGCTCAGGCCCCCAGGGGGCTGGCACTGAAGCTTTCTTT
J: TRBJ2-3; D: -; size: few; V: TRBV20-1; CDR3: CSASFGLVGEDTQYF; DNA: TGCAGTGCTAGCTTTGGACTGGTTGGAGAAGATACGCAGTATTTT
J: TRBJ2-7; D: TRBD2; size: -; V: TRBV20-1; CDR3: CSASDSGSASYEQYF; DNA: TGCAGTGCTAGTGATAGCGGGAGTGCGAGTTACGAGCAGTACTTC
J: TRBJ1-5; D: -; size: few; V: TRBV4-2; CDR3: CASSQEDGINQPQHF; DNA: TGTGCCAGCAGCCAAGAGGACGGAATAAATCAGCCCCAGCATTTT
J: TRBJ2-2; D: TRBD2; size: -; V: TRBV7-3; CDR3: CASTLAGGIAGYGELFF; DNA: TGTGCCAGCACCTTAGCGGGAGGGATCGCCGGGTACGGGGAGCTGTTTTTT
J: TRBJ2-7; D: -; size: few; V: TRBV7-3; CDR3: CASSLRSGLEQYF; DNA: TGTGCCAGCAGCTTACGGTCCGGACTTGAGCAGTACTTC
J: TRBJ1-5; D: -; size: -; V: TRBV28; CDR3: CASRLGDRPNQPQHF; DNA: TGTGCCAGCAGGCTAGGTGACAGACCTAATCAGCCCCAGCATTTT
J: TRBJ2-3; D: -; size: many; V: TRBV9; CDR3: CASSDRRAPDTQYF; DNA: TGTGCCAGCAGCGATAGGAGGGCCCCAGATACGCAGTATTTT
J: TRBJ1-1; D: -; size: few; V: TRBV5-1; CDR3: CASSLAGALNTEAFF; DNA: TGCGCCAGCAGCTTGGCAGGGGCCTTGAACACTGAAGCTTTCTTT
J: TRBJ2-3; D: -; size: -; V: TRBV7-2; CDR3: CASSPSRSGGGSDTQYF; DNA: TGTGCCAGCAGCCCATCCCGTTCGGGGGGCGGTTCGGATACGCAGTATTTT
J: TRBJ2-3; D: -; size: few; V: TRBV7-2; CDR3: CASSLMLGQGTDTQYF; DNA: TGTGCCAGCAGCCTAATGCTAGGGCAGGGGACAGATACGCAGTATTTT
J: TRBJ2-1; D: TRBD2; size: few; V: TRBV5-1; CDR3: CASSSGGTSSYNEQFF; DNA: TGCGCCAGCAGCTCCGGGGGGACTTCATCCTACAATGAGCAGTTCTTC
J: TRBJ2-7; D: TRBD1; size: -; V: TRBV5-1; CDR3: CASSLEGQSLYEQYF; DNA: TGCGCCAGCAGCTTGGAGGGACAGAGCCTCTACGAGCAGTACTTC
J: TRBJ2-7; D: TRBD2; size: few; V: TRBV5-1; CDR3: CASSLELAEIYEQYF; DNA: TGCGCCAGCAGCTTGGAACTAGCGGAGATCTACGAGCAGTACTTC
J: TRBJ1-2; D: TRBD1; size: few; V: TRBV5-1; CDR3: CASSIGDRDNYGYTF; DNA: TGCGCCAGCAGCATCGGGGACAGGGATAACTATGGCTACACCTTC
J: TRBJ1-1; D: -; size: once; V: TRBV6-1; CDR3: CASTQGVISEAFF; DNA: TGTGCCAGCACCCAGGGTGTCATCTCTGAAGCTTTCTTT
J: TRBJ1-3; D: -; size: few; V: TRBV7-8; CDR3: CASSSGGLSGNTIYF; DNA: TGTGCCAGCAGCTCGGGGGGACTCTCTGGAAACACCATATATTTT
J: TRBJ2-7; D: TRBD1; size: few; V: TRBV5-1; CDR3: CASGDTGGGEQYF; DNA: TGCGCCAGCGGCGACACAGGGGGCGGCGAGCAGTACTTC
J: TRBJ2-5; D: TRBD2; size: -; V: TRBV6-1; CDR3: CASSEAASGMETQYF; DNA: TGTGCCAGCAGTGAAGCTGCTAGCGGGATGGAGACCCAGTACTTC
J: TRBJ1-5; D: -; size: few; V: TRBV7-2; CDR3: CASSLSGGSRNQPQHF; DNA: TGTGCCAGCAGCTTGTCTGGGGGCTCGAGAAATCAGCCCCAGCATTTT
J: TRBJ2-7; D: TRBD2; size: -; V: TRBV6-1; CDR3: CASREGLAGMYEQYF; DNA: TGTGCCAGCAGGGAGGGGTTAGCGGGAATGTACGAGCAGTACTTC
J: TRBJ1-1; D: -; size: -; V: TRBV12-3/TRBV12-4; CDR3: CATRSDKPNTEAFF; DNA: TGTGCCACCCGTTCGGACAAACCGAACACTGAAGCTTTCTTT
J: TRBJ1-6; D: -; size: many; V: TRBV5-1; CDR3: CASSLGLEVAPLHF; DNA: TGCGCCAGCAGCTTGGGTCTGGAGGTCGCACCCCTCCACTTT
J: TRBJ2-3; D: TRBD1; size: few; V: TRBV20-1; CDR3: CSARPGTGFPTTDTQYF; DNA: TGCAGTGCTAGACCCGGGACAGGCTTCCCGACCACAGATACGCAGTATTTT
J: TRBJ2-3; D: -; size: -; V: TRBV20-1; CDR3: CSPRLASTDTQYF; DNA: TGCAGTCCAAGACTCGCTAGCACAGATACGCAGTATTTT
J: TRBJ2-2; D: -; size: few; V: TRBV2; CDR3: CASSVRVNTGELFF; DNA: TGTGCCAGCAGTGTTAGGGTGAACACCGGGGAGCTGTTTTTT
J: TRBJ1-6; D: -; size: -; V: TRBV27; CDR3: CASTTRITRVNDSPLHF; DNA: TGTGCCAGCACAACCCGCATAACGAGGGTCAACGATTCACCCCTCCACTTT
J: TRBJ2-7; D: -; size: -; V: TRBV27; CDR3: CASSSRPSGDYEQYF; DNA: TGTGCCAGCAGTTCTAGGCCTTCGGGGGACTACGAGCAGTACTTC
J: TRBJ2-1; D: TRBD2; size: few; V: TRBV10-3; CDR3: CAISAGLALGNEQFF; DNA: TGTGCCATCAGTGCGGGACTAGCCTTAGGCAATGAGCAGTTCTTC
J: TRBJ2-6; D: TRBD2; size: few; V: TRBV5-1; CDR3: CASSHQRDYPGANVLTF; DNA: TGCGCCAGCAGCCACCAAAGGGACTATCCTGGGGCCAACGTCCTGACTTTC
J: TRBJ1-1; D: TRBD1; size: -; V: TRBV14; CDR3: CARDRNMNTEAFF; DNA: TGTGCCAGGGACAGGAATATGAACACTGAAGCTTTCTTT
J: TRBJ2-7; D: -; size: few; V: TRBV7-2; CDR3: CASSLLRQSSYEQYF; DNA: TGTGCCAGCAGCCTACTGCGTCAGAGCTCCTACGAGCAGTACTTC
J: TRBJ1-5; D: -; size: -; V: TRBV6-1; CDR3: CASSPLGSNQPQHF; DNA: TGTGCCAGCAGCCCTCTGGGAAGCAATCAGCCCCAGCATTTT
J: TRBJ2-1; D: -; size: -; V: TRBV7-9; CDR3: CASSLEIGASYNEQFF; DNA: TGTGCCAGCAGCTTAGAAATCGGGGCCTCCTACAATGAGCAGTTCTTC
J: TRBJ1-5; D: -; size: -; V: TRBV7-7; CDR3: CEGRGPQPQHF; DNA: TGTGAAGGCAGGGGACCCCAGCCCCAGCATTTT
J: TRBJ1-6; D: -; size: few; V: TRBV20-1; CDR3: CSARQVSGSPLHF; DNA: TGCAGTGCTAGACAGGTTTCGGGGTCACCCCTCCACTTT
J: TRBJ2-7; D: -; size: -; V: TRBV2; CDR3: CASSGVGSYEQYF; DNA: TGTGCCAGCAGTGGGGTAGGATCCTACGAGCAGTACTTC
J: TRBJ1-1; D: TRBD1; size: -; V: TRBV29-1; CDR3: CSVDTDREMMRGSEAFF; DNA: TGCAGCGTTGACACCGACAGGGAGATGATGAGAGGGTCCGAAGCTTTCTTT
J: TRBJ2-3; D: TRBD2; size: few; V: TRBV29-1; CDR3: CSVETSGSQWADTQYF; DNA: TGCAGCGTTGAGACTAGCGGGAGCCAGTGGGCAGATACGCAGTATTTT
J: TRBJ2-2; D: -; size: -; V: TRBV15; CDR3: CATTASYTGELFF; DNA: TGTGCCACCACAGCGTCGTACACCGGGGAGCTGTTTTTT
J: TRBJ2-7; D: -; size: -; V: TRBV7-2; CDR3: CASGELLGYEQYF; DNA: TGTGCCAGCGGAGAGCTCTTAGGCTACGAGCAGTACTTC
J: TRBJ1-5; D: -; size: -; V: TRBV12-3/TRBV12-4; CDR3: CASSVTNSRNQPQHF; DNA: TGTGCCAGCAGTGTAACCAATAGTCGCAATCAGCCCCAGCATTTT
J: TRBJ1-2; D: -; size: many; V: TRBV6-5; CDR3: CASSSPTRAHGYTF; DNA: TGTGCCAGCAGTTCCCCGACCAGGGCACATGGCTACACCTTC
J: TRBJ2-4; D: TRBD2; size: many; V: TRBV12-3/TRBV12-4; CDR3: CASSLTGAGVGAKNIQYF; DNA: TGTGCCAGCAGTTTAACCGGAGCGGGAGTGGGAGCCAAAAACATTCAGTACTTC
J: TRBJ2-3; D: -; size: -; V: TRBV5-1; CDR3: CASSPGSPSTDTQYF; DNA: TGCGCCAGCAGCCCTGGATCCCCTAGCACAGATACGCAGTATTTT
J: TRBJ2-1; D: -; size: few; V: TRBV19; CDR3: CASRPTGSSYNEQFF; DNA: TGTGCCAGTAGGCCGACTGGAAGCTCCTACAATGAGCAGTTCTTC
J: TRBJ2-3; D: -; size: many; V: TRBV12-3/TRBV12-4; CDR3: CASSPGTRQGDTQYF; DNA: TGTGCCAGCAGTCCCGGGACTCGGCAAGGGGATACGCAGTATTTT
J: TRBJ2-7; D: TRBD2; size: -; V: TRBV7-3; CDR3: CASSFLAGVAYEQYF; DNA: TGTGCCAGCAGCTTTCTAGCGGGAGTGGCCTACGAGCAGTACTTC
J: TRBJ2-1; D: -; size: many; V: TRBV28; CDR3: CASSLSIQVGEQFF; DNA: TGTGCCAGCAGTTTATCTATTCAAGTTGGTGAGCAGTTCTTC
J: TRBJ2-2; D: -; size: few; V: TRBV6-1; CDR3: CASRRVGTHTGELFF; DNA: TGTGCCAGCAGGCGGGTCGGGACCCACACCGGGGAGCTGTTTTTT
J: TRBJ1-1; D: -; size: few; V: TRBV12-3/TRBV12-4; CDR3: CASSPGPGAPEAFF; DNA: TGTGCCAGCAGTCCAGGGCCGGGAGCCCCTGAAGCTTTCTTT
J: TRBJ1-5; D: -; size: -; V: TRBV28; CDR3: CASGSPGVRVQPQHF; DNA: TGTGCCAGCGGATCGCCCGGAGTGAGGGTTCAGCCCCAGCATTTT
J: TRBJ2-5; D: -; size: -; V: TRBV20-1; CDR3: CSARDPRGGETQYF; DNA: TGCAGTGCTAGAGACCCCAGGGGAGGTGAGACCCAGTACTTC